The rows below give T cell receptor beta chains drawn from one sample of a study of blood T cell repertoires in COVID-19. Data came from immunoSEQ multiplex PCR; TCRdb stores just in-frame clones and leaves some out. The top ten hold 8% to 9.5% of the sample, which has around 330,000 clones, roughly 89% seen once. Input material: PBMCs or T cells enriched from blood (not recorded which). The receptors come from a woman aged 18-35 years who had recovered from COVID-19. Each CDR3 is given with its conserved first and last residue. The D gene is left open where the match is weak. Part of the rows lack a size; the others show once, few, many or a class for expanded clones.

J	size	D	V	DNA	CDR3
TRBJ1-1	NA	NA	TRBV7-9	TGTGCCAGCAGCGATCGGGGGGAGGGCACTGAAGCTTTCTTT	CASSDRGEGTEAFF
TRBJ2-7	NA	NA	TRBV7-9	TGTGCCAGCAGCCACGGACATAGCTCCTACGAGCAGTACTTC	CASSHGHSSYEQYF
TRBJ1-2	NA	TRBD1	TRBV4-3	TGCGCCAGCAGCCAAGGGGGGACAGGGGGTCTCGGCTACACCTTC	CASSQGGTGGLGYTF
TRBJ2-1	NA	TRBD2	TRBV2	TGTGCCAGCAGGTCCCCTAGCGGGGGGGTAATTGGTGAGCAGTTCTTC	CASRSPSGGVIGEQFF
TRBJ1-1	NA	TRBD1	TRBV10-3	TGTGCCATCAGTGAGATCGCCAGGGGGTCGAACACTGAAGCTTTCTTT	CAISEIARGSNTEAFF
TRBJ1-2	NA	NA	TRBV28	TGTGCCAGCAGTTTGGGGACAATCTATGGCTACACCTTC	CASSLGTIYGYTF
TRBJ1-5	few	TRBD1	TRBV6-2/TRBV6-3	TGTGCCAGCAGTAGGGGATCCAGGGGGAATCAGCCCCAGCATTTT	CASSRGSRGNQPQHF
TRBJ1-1	NA	TRBD1	TRBV19	TGTGCCAGTAGTATTTTTCCTTTGCTGGGGACAGGGGTCGGAAGCACTGAAGCTTTCTTT	CASSIFPLLGTGVGSTEAFF
TRBJ2-7	NA	NA	TRBV6-4	TGTGCCAGCAGCCCCGCGTGGTTTGGAGCATACGAGCAGTACTTC	CASSPAWFGAYEQYF
TRBJ2-7	NA	TRBD1	TRBV15	TGTGCCACCAGCAGTCGGGACAGGGGGCTCTACGAGCAGTACTTC	CATSSRDRGLYEQYF
TRBJ1-5	once	NA	TRBV24-1	TGTGCCACCAGTGATCTCGAGAATCAGCCCCAGCATTTT	CATSDLENQPQHF
TRBJ2-3	NA	NA	TRBV7-2	TGTGCCAGCGGGGACTCGGGAGATACGCAGTATTTT	CASGDSGDTQYF
TRBJ2-2	few	TRBD1	TRBV11-1	TGTGCCAGCAGCTTAGCGGGGACAGGGGGCACCGGGGAGCTGTTTTTT	CASSLAGTGGTGELFF
TRBJ1-3	NA	NA	TRBV7-9	TGTGCCAGCAGCTTACAGGGCTACTCCCCTGGAAACACCATATATTTT	CASSLQGYSPGNTIYF
TRBJ1-1	NA	NA	TRBV6-5	TGTGCCAGCATCGGGGGGAACACTGAAGCTTTCTTT	CASIGGNTEAFF
TRBJ2-7	NA	TRBD1	TRBV10-3	TGTGCCATCAGCCCGGACAGGGGGCACGAGCAGTACTTC	CAISPDRGHEQYF
TRBJ2-1	NA	NA	TRBV6-1	TGTGCCAGCAGTGAAGTTCTAGTAAGCTCCTACAATGAGCAGTTCTTC	CASSEVLVSSYNEQFF
TRBJ1-2	once	TRBD1	TRBV7-2	TGTGCCAGCAGCTTCCGGGACAGGGAACTCTATGGCTACACCTTC	CASSFRDRELYGYTF
TRBJ2-7	NA	TRBD2	TRBV3-1/TRBV3-2	TGTGCCAGCAGCGCCCGAGCGGGGGACAAGGAGCAGTACTTC	CASSARAGDKEQYF
TRBJ2-1	NA	NA	TRBV4-2	TGTGCCAGCAGCCTTCTCCCGGGTCTGTCGAGCTCCTACAATGAGCAGTTCTTC	CASSLLPGLSSSYNEQFF
TRBJ1-6	NA	TRBD1	TRBV2	TGTGCCAGCAGGGGGACAGCCGATCGGTCACCCCTCCACTTT	CASRGTADRSPLHF
TRBJ2-1	once	TRBD2	TRBV10-3	TGTGCCATCAGCGGGACTAGCGGGAGCCCCGGGAATGAGCAGTTCTTC	CAISGTSGSPGNEQFF
TRBJ1-5	NA	TRBD1	TRBV6-1	TGTGCCAGCAGTGATGAAGCTACAGGGGTATTCAATCAGCCCCAGCATTTT	CASSDEATGVFNQPQHF
TRBJ2-1	NA	TRBD2	TRBV7-3	TGTGCCAGCAGTCCGGGACTAGCCTACAATGAGCAGTTCTTC	CASSPGLAYNEQFF
TRBJ1-2	NA	NA	TRBV2	TGTGCCAGCAGCTCCAGGGCTTATGGCTACACCTTC	CASSSRAYGYTF
TRBJ1-1	NA	NA	TRBV28	TGTGCCAGCAGCCTTCTGGCGAACACTGAAGCTTTCTTT	CASSLLANTEAFF
TRBJ1-2	NA	TRBD1	TRBV6-2/TRBV6-3	TGTGCCAGCAGCCGGGGACAGATCGGCGGCTACACCTTC	CASSRGQIGGYTF
TRBJ2-1	NA	TRBD2	TRBV27	TGTGCCAGCAGAGCCAATAGCGGGAGCTCCTACAATGAGCAGTTCTTC	CASRANSGSSYNEQFF
TRBJ1-2	NA	TRBD1	TRBV19	TGTGCCAGTAGTACTCGCGGACAGGGAGGCTATGGCTACACCTTC	CASSTRGQGGYGYTF
TRBJ1-2	NA	NA	TRBV5-6	TGTGCCAGCAGCTTGGCAGGGTATGGCTACACCTTC	CASSLAGYGYTF
TRBJ2-3	NA	NA	TRBV3-1/TRBV3-2	TGTGCCAGCAGCCAAGGGGCTCTCGTCACAGATACGCAGTATTTT	CASSQGALVTDTQYF
TRBJ2-5	NA	TRBD2	TRBV3-1/TRBV3-2	TGTGCCAGCAGCCACTTGGGACTAGCGGGGGATAACCCTCAAGAGACCCAGTACTTC	CASSHLGLAGDNPQETQYF
TRBJ2-3	medium-sized	NA	TRBV6-2/TRBV6-3	TGTGCCAGCAGCTCCAGGGAGGAAGGTTGGAGCACAGATACGCAGTATTTT	CASSSREEGWSTDTQYF
TRBJ2-2	NA	TRBD1	TRBV9	TGTGCCAGCAGCGCCCGTGCCCTGGGACAGTTAACCGGGGAGCTGTTTTTT	CASSARALGQLTGELFF
TRBJ2-3	NA	TRBD1	TRBV6-5	TGTGCCAGCAGTTATGGGACAGGCACAGATACGCAGTATTTT	CASSYGTGTDTQYF
TRBJ1-6	NA	NA	TRBV4-3	TGCGCCAGCAGCCAAGAGGGCCCCCTCCACTTT	CASSQEGPLHF